Reported below is one T cell receptor (beta chain). Its target is not known. Here immunoSEQ multiplex PCR was the method, and the copy in TCRdb shows in-frame clones only, minus some. Here the sample spans 69,000 or so clones, 82% being singletons. The data derive from a study of OX40 agonist ivuxolimab in advanced cancers. As for the study in general: At doses from 0.01 to 10 mg/kg, patients were given intravenous ivuxolimab every 2 weeks.

Whole-study results and caveats: Some of the nonresponding patients also showed low levels of normalized T-cell clonal expansion. Partial responders at 0.1-3.0 mg/kg had among the lowest clonal expansion. On average, CD8+ T cells had more expanded clones than CD4+.

The TCR was taken from an adult with an advanced solid tumor such as melanoma, head and neck, liver or kidney cancer. The specimen was CD4+ or CD8+ T cells sorted from blood, collected in a trial of the OX40 agonist ivuxolimab.

The CDR3 DNA follows: TGTGCCAGCAGCCGGGGAGGGTTTGGAGATAATGAAAAACTGTTTTTT. It yields the protein CASSRGGFGDNEKLFF. The chain carries TRBV7-9 and TRBJ1-4; D not resolved. V was clipped by 5 bases and J by 4 bases, with 17 bases between them. Germline lookup yields CDR1 SEHNR and CDR2 FQNEAQ (reference sequence). The CDR3 contains 16 residues.